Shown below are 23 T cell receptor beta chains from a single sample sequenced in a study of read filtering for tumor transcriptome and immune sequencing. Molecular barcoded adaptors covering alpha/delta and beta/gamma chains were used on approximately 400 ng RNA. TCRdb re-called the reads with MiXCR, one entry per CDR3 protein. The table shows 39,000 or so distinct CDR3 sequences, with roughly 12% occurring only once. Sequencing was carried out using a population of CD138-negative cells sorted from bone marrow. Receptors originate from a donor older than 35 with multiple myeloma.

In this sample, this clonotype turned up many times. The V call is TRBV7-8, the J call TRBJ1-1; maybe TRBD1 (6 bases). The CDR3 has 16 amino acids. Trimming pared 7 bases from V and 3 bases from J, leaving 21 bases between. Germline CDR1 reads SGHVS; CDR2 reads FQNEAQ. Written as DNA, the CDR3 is TGTGCCAGCATCACCGTGGGGGGCTCTGGAGACACTGAAGCTTTCTTT. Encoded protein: CASITVGGSGDTEAFF.

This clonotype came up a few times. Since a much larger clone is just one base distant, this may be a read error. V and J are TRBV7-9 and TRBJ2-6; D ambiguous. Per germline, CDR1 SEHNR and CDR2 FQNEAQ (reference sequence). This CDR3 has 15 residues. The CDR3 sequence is CASGLDIGLRHVLTF. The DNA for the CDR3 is TGTGCCAGCGGCTTAGATATTGGGTTGCGCCACGTCCTGACTTTC.

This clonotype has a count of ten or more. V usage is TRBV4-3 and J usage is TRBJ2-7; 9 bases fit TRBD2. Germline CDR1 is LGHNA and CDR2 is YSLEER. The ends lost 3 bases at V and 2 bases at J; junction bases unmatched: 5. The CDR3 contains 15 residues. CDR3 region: CASSHGLAGTYEQYF. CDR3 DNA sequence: TGCGCCAGCAGCCACGGTCTAGCGGGGACCTACGAGCAGTACTTC.

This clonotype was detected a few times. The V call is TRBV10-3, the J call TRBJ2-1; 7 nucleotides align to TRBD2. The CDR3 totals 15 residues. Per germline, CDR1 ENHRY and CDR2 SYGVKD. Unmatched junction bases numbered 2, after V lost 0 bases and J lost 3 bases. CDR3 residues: CAISESRTSYNEQFF. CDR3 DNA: TGTGCCATCAGTGAGTCCAGGACTAGCTACAATGAGCAGTTCTTC.

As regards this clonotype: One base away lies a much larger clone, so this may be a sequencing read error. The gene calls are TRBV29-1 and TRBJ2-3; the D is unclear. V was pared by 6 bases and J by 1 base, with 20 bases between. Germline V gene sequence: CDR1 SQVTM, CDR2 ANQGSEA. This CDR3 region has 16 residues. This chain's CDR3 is CSVIFSPSLGTDTQYF. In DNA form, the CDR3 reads TGCAGCGTAATTTTTTCACCCTCCCTTGGCACAGATACGCAGTATTTT.

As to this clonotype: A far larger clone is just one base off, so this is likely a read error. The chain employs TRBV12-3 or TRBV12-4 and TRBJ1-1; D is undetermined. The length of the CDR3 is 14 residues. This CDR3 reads CAGSLDSGNTEAFF. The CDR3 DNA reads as TGTGCCGGCAGTTTAGATAGCGGGAACACTGAAGCTTTCTTT.

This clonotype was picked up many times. The CDR3 DNA follows: TGCGCCAGCAGTCGTACATCCTCTGGGGCCAACGTCCTGACTTTC. Translation: CASSRTSSGANVLTF. The chain combines TRBV4-3 with TRBJ2-6; D remains ambiguous. The germline V gene has CDR1 LGHNA and CDR2 YSLEER. CDR3 length: 15 amino acids. The V end lost 6 bases, the J end lost 0 bases, and 9 bases lay between the germline ends.

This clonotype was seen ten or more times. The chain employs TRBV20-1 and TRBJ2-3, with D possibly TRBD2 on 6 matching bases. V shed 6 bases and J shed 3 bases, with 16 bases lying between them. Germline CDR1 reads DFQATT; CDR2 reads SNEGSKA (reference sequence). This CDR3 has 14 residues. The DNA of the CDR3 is TGCAGTGCGCGGGACCAGCCGGCGACAGATACGCAGTATTTT. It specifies CSARDQPATDTQYF.

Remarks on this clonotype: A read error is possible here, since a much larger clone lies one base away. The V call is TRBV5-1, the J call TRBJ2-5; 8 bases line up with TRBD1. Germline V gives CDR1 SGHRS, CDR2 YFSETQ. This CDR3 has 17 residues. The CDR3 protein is CAGSLGQGQALQETQYF. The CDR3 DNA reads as TGCGCCGGCAGCCTAGGACAGGGACAGGCCTTACAAGAGACCCAGTACTTC.

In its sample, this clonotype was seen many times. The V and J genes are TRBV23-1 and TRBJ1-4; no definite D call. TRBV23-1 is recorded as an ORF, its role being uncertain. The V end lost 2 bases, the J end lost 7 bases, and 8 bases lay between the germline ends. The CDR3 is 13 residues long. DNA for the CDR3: TGCGCCAGCAGTCAAGGAGGGTGTGAAAAACTGTTTTTT. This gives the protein CASSQGGCEKLFF.

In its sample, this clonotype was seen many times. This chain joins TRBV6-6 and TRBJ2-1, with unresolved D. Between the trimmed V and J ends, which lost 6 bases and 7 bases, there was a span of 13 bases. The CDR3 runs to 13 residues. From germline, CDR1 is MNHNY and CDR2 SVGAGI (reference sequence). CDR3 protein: CASRTPLENEQFF. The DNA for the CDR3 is TGTGCCAGCAGAACTCCCCTAGAGAATGAGCAGTTCTTC.

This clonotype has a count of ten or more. The CDR3 region is CATSDPTSGRPNEQFF. The CDR3 nucleotides read TGTGCCACCAGTGACCCGACTAGCGGGAGGCCCAATGAGCAGTTCTTC. The chain recombines TRBV24-1 with TRBJ2-1, with 13 bases that match TRBD2. The CDR3 is 16 amino acids. Germline lookup yields CDR1 KGHDR and CDR2 SFDVKD. With 4 bases clipped from V and 6 bases from J, the junction kept 5 bases outside the gene matches.

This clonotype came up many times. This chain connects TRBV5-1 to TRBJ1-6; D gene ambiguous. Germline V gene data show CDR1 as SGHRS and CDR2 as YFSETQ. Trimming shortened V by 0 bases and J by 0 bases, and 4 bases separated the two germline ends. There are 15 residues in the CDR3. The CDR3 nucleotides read TGCGCCAGCAGCTTGGACGGCTCCTATAATTCACCCCTCCACTTT. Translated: CASSLDGSYNSPLHF.

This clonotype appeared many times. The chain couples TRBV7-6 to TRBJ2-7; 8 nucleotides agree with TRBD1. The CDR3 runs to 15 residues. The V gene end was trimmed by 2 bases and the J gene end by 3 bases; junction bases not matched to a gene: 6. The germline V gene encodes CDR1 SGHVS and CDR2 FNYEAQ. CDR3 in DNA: TGTGCCAGCAGCTTAAGGACAGGGTTAATCTACGAGCAGTACTTC. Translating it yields CASSLRTGLIYEQYF.

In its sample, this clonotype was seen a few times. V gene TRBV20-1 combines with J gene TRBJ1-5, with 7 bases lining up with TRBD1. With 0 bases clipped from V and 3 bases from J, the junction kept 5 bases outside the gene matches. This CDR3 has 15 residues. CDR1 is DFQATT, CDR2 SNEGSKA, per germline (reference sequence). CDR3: CSARDWQGVNQPQHF. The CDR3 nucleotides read TGCAGTGCTAGAGATTGGCAGGGGGTCAATCAGCCCCAGCATTTT.

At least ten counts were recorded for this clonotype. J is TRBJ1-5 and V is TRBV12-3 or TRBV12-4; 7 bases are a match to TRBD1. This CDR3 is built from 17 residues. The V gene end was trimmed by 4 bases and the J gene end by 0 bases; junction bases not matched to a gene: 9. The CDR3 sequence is CASSSARGTHSNQPQHF. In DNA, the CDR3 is TGTGCCAGCAGTTCCGCCAGGGGGACCCATAGCAATCAGCCCCAGCATTTT.

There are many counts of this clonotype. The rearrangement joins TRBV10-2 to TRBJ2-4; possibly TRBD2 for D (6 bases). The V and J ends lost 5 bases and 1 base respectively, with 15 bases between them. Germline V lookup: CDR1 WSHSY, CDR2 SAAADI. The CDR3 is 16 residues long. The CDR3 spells CASSPSGRGAKNIQYF. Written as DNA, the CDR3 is TGCGCCAGCAGTCCGTCGGGACGGGGGGCCAAAAACATTCAGTACTTC.

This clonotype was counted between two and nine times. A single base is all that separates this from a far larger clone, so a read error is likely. The DNA for the CDR3 is TGTGCCAGCAGCTTAGGGGGTGAGACTAGCGGGACGGCCCTAGCCTACAATGAGCAGTTCTTC. Its protein is CASSLGGETSGTALAYNEQFF. The chain uses TRBV11-3 and TRBJ2-1; the match to TRBD2 covers 11 bases. Trimming removed 1 base from V and 2 bases from J; junction bases left unmatched: 16. There are 21 residues in the CDR3. The germline V gene encodes CDR1 SGHNT and CDR2 YENEEA.

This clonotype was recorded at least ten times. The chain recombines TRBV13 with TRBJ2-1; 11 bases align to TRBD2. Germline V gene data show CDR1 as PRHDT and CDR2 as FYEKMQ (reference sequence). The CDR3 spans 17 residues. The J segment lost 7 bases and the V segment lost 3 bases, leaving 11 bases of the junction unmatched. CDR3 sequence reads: CASSLGSLAGGPNEQFF. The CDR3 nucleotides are TGTGCCAGCAGCTTGGGTTCCCTAGCGGGAGGACCTAATGAGCAGTTCTTC.

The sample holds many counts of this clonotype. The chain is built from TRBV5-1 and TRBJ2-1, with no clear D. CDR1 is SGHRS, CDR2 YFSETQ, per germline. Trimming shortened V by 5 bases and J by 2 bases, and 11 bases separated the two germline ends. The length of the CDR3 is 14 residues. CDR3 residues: CASSMLQTYNEQFF. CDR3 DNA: TGCGCCAGCAGTATGTTACAGACCTACAATGAGCAGTTCTTC.

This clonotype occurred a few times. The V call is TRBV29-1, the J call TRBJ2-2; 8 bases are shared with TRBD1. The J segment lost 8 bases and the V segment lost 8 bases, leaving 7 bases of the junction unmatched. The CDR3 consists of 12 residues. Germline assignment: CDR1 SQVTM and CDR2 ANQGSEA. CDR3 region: CSTSTGDGELFF. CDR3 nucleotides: TGCAGCACGTCGACAGGGGATGGGGAGCTGTTTTTT.

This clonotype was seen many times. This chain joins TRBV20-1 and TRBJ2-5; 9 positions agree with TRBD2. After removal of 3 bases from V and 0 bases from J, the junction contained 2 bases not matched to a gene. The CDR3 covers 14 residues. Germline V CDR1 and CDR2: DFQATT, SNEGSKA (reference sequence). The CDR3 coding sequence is TGCAGTGCTAGTTGGACTAGCGACCAAGAGACCCAGTACTTC. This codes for CSASWTSDQETQYF.

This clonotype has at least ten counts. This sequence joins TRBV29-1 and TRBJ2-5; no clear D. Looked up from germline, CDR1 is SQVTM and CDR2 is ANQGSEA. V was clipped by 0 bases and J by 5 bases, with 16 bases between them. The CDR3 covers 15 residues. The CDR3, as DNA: TGCAGCGTTGAAGATCCCGCAGGCCCCGTGGAGACCCAGTACTTC. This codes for CSVEDPAGPVETQYF. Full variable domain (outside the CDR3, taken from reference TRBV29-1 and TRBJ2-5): SAVISQKPSRDICQRGTSLTIQCQVDSQVTMMFWYRQQPGQSLTLIATANQGSEATYESGFVIDKFPISRPNLTFSTLTVSNMSPEDSSIYLCSVEDPAGPVETQYFGPGTRLLVL.